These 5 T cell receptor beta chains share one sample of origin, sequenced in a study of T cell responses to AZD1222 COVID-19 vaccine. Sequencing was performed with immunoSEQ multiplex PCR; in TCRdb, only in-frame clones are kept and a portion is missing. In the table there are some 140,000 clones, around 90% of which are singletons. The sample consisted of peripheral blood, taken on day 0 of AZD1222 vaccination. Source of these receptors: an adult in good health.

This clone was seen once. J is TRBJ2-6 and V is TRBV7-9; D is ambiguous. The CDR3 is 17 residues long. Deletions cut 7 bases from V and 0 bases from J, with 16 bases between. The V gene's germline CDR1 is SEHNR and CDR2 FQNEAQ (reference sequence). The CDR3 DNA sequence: TGTGCCAGCACTTTTACCTCGTCCCGCTCTGGGGCCAACGTCCTGACTTTC. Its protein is CASTFTSSRSGANVLTF.

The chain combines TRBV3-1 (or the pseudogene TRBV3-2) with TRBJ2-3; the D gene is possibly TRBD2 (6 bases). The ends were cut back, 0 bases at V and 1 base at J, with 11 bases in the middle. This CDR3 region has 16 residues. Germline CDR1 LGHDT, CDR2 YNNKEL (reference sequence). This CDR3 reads CASSQELASRTDTQYF. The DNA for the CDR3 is TGTGCCAGCAGCCAAGAACTAGCCTCTCGCACAGATACGCAGTATTTT.

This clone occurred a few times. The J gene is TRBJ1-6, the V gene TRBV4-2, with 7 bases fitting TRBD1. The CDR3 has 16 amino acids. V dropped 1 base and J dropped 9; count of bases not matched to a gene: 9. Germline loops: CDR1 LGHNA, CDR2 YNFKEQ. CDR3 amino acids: CASSQAPQGFGSPLHF. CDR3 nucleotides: TGTGCCAGCAGCCAAGCACCACAGGGGTTTGGTTCACCCCTCCACTTT.

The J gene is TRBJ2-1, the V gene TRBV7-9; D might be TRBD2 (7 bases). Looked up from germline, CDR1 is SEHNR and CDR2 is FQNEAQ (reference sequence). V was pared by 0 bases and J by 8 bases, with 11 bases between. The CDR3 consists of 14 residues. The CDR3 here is CASSLARGPYEQFF. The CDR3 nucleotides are TGTGCCAGCAGCTTAGCGCGGGGGCCGTATGAGCAGTTCTTC.

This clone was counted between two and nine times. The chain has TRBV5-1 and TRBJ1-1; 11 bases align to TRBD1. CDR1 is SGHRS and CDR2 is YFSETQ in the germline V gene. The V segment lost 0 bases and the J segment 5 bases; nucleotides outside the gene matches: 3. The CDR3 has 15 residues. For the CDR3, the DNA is TGCGCCAGCAGCTTGGTTCGGGACAGGGGGACTGAAGCTTTCTTT. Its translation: CASSLVRDRGTEAFF. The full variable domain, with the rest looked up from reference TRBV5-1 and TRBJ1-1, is KAGVTQTPRYLIKTRGQQVTLSCSPISGHRSVSWYQQTPGQGLQFLFEYFSETQRNKGNFPGRFSGRQFSNSRSEMNVSTLELGDSALYLCASSLVRDRGTEAFFGQGTRLTVV.